These 28 T cell receptor beta chains were all obtained from the same sample, sequenced in a study of control samples from healthy donors and cancer patients. Assay: immunoSEQ multiplex PCR; the TCRdb copy retains only in-frame clones and omits some. The sample holds roughly 100,000 clones, approximately 83% seen once. The sequenced sample consisted of blood. The receptors stem from a woman aged 45-59 years in good health.

The chain employs TRBV11-1 and TRBJ2-2; D ambiguous. This CDR3 comprises 14 residues. CDR1 and CDR2 from the germline V gene are SGHAT and FQDESV (reference sequence). Between the trimmed V and J ends, which lost 4 bases and 1 base, there was a span of 7 bases. CDR3 amino acids: CASSSPENTGELFF. Here the CDR3 DNA reads TGTGCCAGCAGCTCCCCAGAGAACACCGGGGAGCTGTTTTTT.

The genes are TRBV7-3 and TRBJ2-7; D uncertain. Germline CDR1 and CDR2: SGHTA and FQGTGA. The V end was cut by 7 bases, the J end by 6 bases, with 13 bases between. CDR3 size: 12 residues. CDR3 protein: CASNLDLGEQYF. The CDR3, as DNA: TGTGCCAGCAATCTAGATTTGGGCGAGCAGTACTTC.

The rearrangement uses TRBV5-5 and TRBJ2-1; 10 positions match TRBD2. The V gene's germline CDR1 is SGHKS and CDR2 YYEKEE (reference sequence). The CDR3 covers 16 residues. The V gene end was trimmed by 4 bases and the J gene end by 3 bases; junction bases not matched to a gene: 7. CDR3 nucleotides: TGTGCCAGCAGCCCCGGACTAGCGGACTACTACAATGAGCAGTTCTTC. This gives the protein CASSPGLADYYNEQFF.

CDR3 loop: CASSYLLGGGQETQYF. DNA for the CDR3: TGTGCCAGCAGTTATCTCCTGGGCGGGGGGCAGGAGACCCAGTACTTC. V and J are TRBV6-2 or TRBV6-3 and TRBJ2-5; 8 bases line up with TRBD2. Germline assignment: CDR1 MNHEY and CDR2 SVGEGT. The J segment lost 5 bases and the V segment lost 3 bases, leaving 11 bases of the junction unmatched. CDR3 length: 16 amino acids.

The J gene is TRBJ1-2, the V gene TRBV20-1; 7 bases agree with TRBD1. Per the germline V gene, CDR1 is DFQATT and CDR2 is SNEGSKA (reference sequence). V trimming: 3 bases; J trimming: 4 bases; junction bases outside the gene matches: 14. This CDR3 comprises 16 residues. This CDR3 reads CSASGKGGSFGYGYTF. The CDR3 region has the DNA TGCAGTGCTAGTGGAAAAGGGGGCTCCTTTGGCTATGGCTACACCTTC.

The chain carries TRBV15 and TRBJ2-7; possibly TRBD2 for D (6 bases). The CDR3 covers 15 residues. The V gene's germline CDR1 is LNHNV and CDR2 YYDKDF (reference sequence). Between the trimmed V and J ends, which lost 0 bases and 3 bases, there was a span of 12 bases. Here the CDR3 reads CATSRETGLLYEQYF. The DNA for the CDR3 is TGTGCCACCAGCAGAGAAACGGGACTCCTCTACGAGCAGTACTTC.

The genes are TRBV20-1 and TRBJ1-1, with D perhaps matching TRBD1 (6 bases). CDR3 length: 13 amino acids. Trimming removed 3 bases at V and 5 bases at J, with 13 bases between. Per germline, CDR1 DFQATT and CDR2 SNEGSKA (reference sequence). CDR3 loop: CSASRGGGTEAFF. CDR3 DNA: TGCAGTGCTAGTAGAGGGGGAGGGACTGAAGCTTTCTTT.

The chain is built from TRBV4-3 and TRBJ2-1; 11 nucleotides align to TRBD2. With 5 bases clipped from V and 3 bases from J, the junction kept 3 bases outside the gene matches. CDR1 is LGHNA, CDR2 YSLEER, per germline. The CDR3 has 15 residues. The CDR3 DNA reads as TGCGCCAGCAGCTCACTAGCGGGGGACTACAATGAGCAGTTCTTC. Its translation: CASSSLAGDYNEQFF.

This clone occurred a few times. The gene calls are TRBV9 and TRBJ1-6; D is unclear. Trimming removed 0 bases at V and 0 bases at J, with 7 bases between. This CDR3 region has 16 residues. Germline V gene lookup returns CDR1 SGDLS and CDR2 YYNGEE. The CDR3 here is CASSVGASSYNSPLHF. The CDR3 coding sequence is TGTGCCAGCAGCGTAGGAGCGAGCTCCTATAATTCACCCCTCCACTTT.

The chain employs TRBV7-9 and TRBJ2-7, with unresolved D. Germline CDR1 and CDR2: SEHNR and FQNEAQ (reference sequence). The CDR3 totals 11 residues. V was shortened by 0 bases and J by 6 bases, with 3 bases between the two germline ends. In DNA, the CDR3 is TGTGCCAGCAGCTTAGCACGCGAGCAGTACTTC. It codes for CASSLAREQYF.

The chain employs TRBV30 and TRBJ2-3; perhaps TRBD1 as D (6 bases). Germline CDR1 is GTSNPN and CDR2 is SVGIG (reference sequence). The CDR3 has 13 amino acids. The V and J ends lost 8 bases and 0 bases respectively, with 12 bases between them. The CDR3 nucleotides read TGTGCCATTCAGGGGCCTAGCACAGATACGCAGTATTTT. Amino acids: CAIQGPSTDTQYF.

This clone was detected only a few times. The same CDR3 arises from other DNA sequences in this sample as well. The rearrangement joins TRBV7-2 to TRBJ1-1, with 8 bases matching TRBD1. The CDR3 is made up of 14 amino acids. Germline V gene data show CDR1 as SGHTA and CDR2 as FQGNSA. The ends lost 5 bases at V and 4 bases at J; junction bases unmatched: 6. The CDR3 region is CASSLSGGGTEAFF. The CDR3 DNA is TGTGCCAGCAGCCTCTCAGGGGGCGGCACTGAAGCTTTCTTT. The variable domain in full, completed from reference TRBV7-2 and TRBJ1-1, reads GAGVSQSPSNKVTEKGKDVELRCDPISGHTALYWYRQSLGQGLEFLIYFQGNSAPDKSGLPSDRFSAERTGGSVSTLTIQRTQQEDSAVYLCASSLSGGGTEAFFGQGTRLTVV.

The chain couples TRBV7-2 to TRBJ1-4; D ambiguous. The CDR3 contains 14 residues. V was clipped by 1 base and J by 10 bases, with 13 bases between them. Germline V gene data show CDR1 as SGHTA and CDR2 as FQGNSA. The CDR3 region is CASSLEARWGKLFF. The CDR3 bases are TGTGCCAGCAGCTTAGAGGCCAGGTGGGGAAAACTGTTTTTT. Based on the CDR3 plus reference TRBV7-2 and TRBJ1-4, the full variable domain is GAGVSQSPSNKVTEKGKDVELRCDPISGHTALYWYRQSLGQGLEFLIYFQGNSAPDKSGLPSDRFSAERTGGSVSTLTIQRTQQEDSAVYLCASSLEARWGKLFFGSGTQLSVL.

This rearrangement joins TRBV7-2 to TRBJ2-1; tentatively, D is TRBD2 (6 bases). The CDR3 extends over 13 amino acids. V lost 10 bases and J 4 bases, leaving 14 bases between the germline ends. Germline CDR1 and CDR2: SGHTA and FQGNSA. DNA for the CDR3: TGTGCCATAGACCTCGGGGGATACAATGAGCAGTTCTTC. Its protein product is CAIDLGGYNEQFF. The full variable domain, completed using reference TRBV7-2 and TRBJ2-1, is GAGVSQSPSNKVTEKGKDVELRCDPISGHTALYWYRQSLGQGLEFLIYFQGNSAPDKSGLPSDRFSAERTGGSVSTLTIQRTQQEDSAVYLCAIDLGGYNEQFFGPGTRLTVL.

This clone was seen only a few times. CDR3 nucleotide sequence: TGTGCCAGCAGCTTATCTGGGATCTCCTACGAGCAGTACTTC. As protein: CASSLSGISYEQYF. The chain combines TRBV7-9 with TRBJ2-7; no clear D. The CDR3 has 14 residues. Trimming removed 2 bases at V and 0 bases at J, with 8 bases between. The germline V gene has CDR1 SEHNR and CDR2 FQNEAQ (reference sequence). The variable domain in full, completed from reference TRBV7-9 and TRBJ2-7, reads DTGVSQNPRHKITKRGQNVTFRCDPISEHNRLYWYRQTLGQGPEFLTYFQNEAQLEKSRLLSDRFSAERPKGSFSTLEIQRTEQGDSAMYLCASSLSGISYEQYFGPGTRLTVT.

This chain links TRBV11-2 with TRBJ2-1; D is possibly TRBD1 (7 bases). The CDR3 is made up of 16 amino acids. V lost 5 bases to trimming and J lost 0 bases, with 14 bases between them. In germline, CDR1 is SGHAT, CDR2 FQNNGV. The CDR3 DNA is TGTGCCAGCAGCCGACCAGGGGGGAGCTCCTACAATGAGCAGTTCTTC. Translated, it gives CASSRPGGSSYNEQFF.

A remark on this clone: The identical CDR3 is also encoded by other nucleotide sequences in the sample. This chain joins TRBV27 and TRBJ2-2; D ambiguous. The CDR3 contains 12 residues. Deletions cut 5 bases from V and 0 bases from J, with 1 base between. Germline V CDR1 and CDR2: MNHEY, SMNVEV (reference sequence). The CDR3 spells CASSTNTGELFF. The CDR3 DNA reads TGTGCCAGCAGTACGAACACCGGGGAGCTGTTTTTT.

This sequence joins TRBV7-2 and TRBJ1-1; D possibly corresponds to TRBD1 (5 bases). Looked up from germline, CDR1 is SGHTA and CDR2 is FQGNSA. Deletions cut 5 bases from V and 0 bases from J, with 10 bases between. CDR3 length: 14 residues. CDR3 protein: CASSRDALNTEAFF. The DNA for the CDR3 is TGTGCCAGCAGCCGGGACGCCTTGAACACTGAAGCTTTCTTT.

This chain uses TRBV7-3 with TRBJ2-1; a weak D match, TRBD2 (5 bases). V was cut by 1 base and J by 2 bases, with 9 bases left in between. The CDR3 consists of 15 residues. From germline, CDR1 is SGHTA and CDR2 FQGTGA. The CDR3: CASSLSTGTYNEQFF. The CDR3 nucleotides read TGTGCCAGCAGCTTAAGCACGGGGACCTACAATGAGCAGTTCTTC.

This clone was observed a few times. One junction end disagrees with the germline gene, perhaps due to a read error. The chain links TRBV19 to TRBJ1-2; 8 bases align to TRBD1. CDR3 length equals 12 residues. Germline-derived CDR1 and CDR2 are LNHDA and SQIVND (reference sequence). CDR3 in amino acids: CASRHGQGEFSF. Here the CDR3 DNA reads TGTGCCAGTAGACATGGACAGGGAGAATTCTCCTTC.

This clone appeared once. This chain joins TRBV27 and TRBJ2-2; D gene uncertain. CDR3 length: 15 amino acids. The ends were cut back, 4 bases at V and 0 bases at J, with 9 bases in the middle. CDR1 and CDR2 (germline): MNHEY, SMNVEV (reference sequence). CDR3 DNA: TGTGCCAGCAGTTCGGAGTTCGCGAACACCGGGGAGCTGTTTTTT. It translates to CASSSEFANTGELFF.

V is TRBV4-2 and J is TRBJ2-1; D is perhaps TRBD2 (6 bases). The length of the CDR3 is 17 residues. Trimming removed 0 bases from V and 7 bases from J, with 19 bases in between. From germline, CDR1 is LGHNA and CDR2 YNFKEQ. Written as DNA, the CDR3 is TGTGCCAGCAGCCAAGATCCGTCGGCGGGACCTAGGAATGAGCAGTTCTTC. Amino acid sequence: CASSQDPSAGPRNEQFF.

V usage is TRBV7-2 and J usage is TRBJ1-5, with D possibly being TRBD1 (6 bases). Trimming left V 3 bases short and J 6 bases short, with 12 bases between. The V gene's germline CDR1 is SGHTA and CDR2 FQGNSA. The CDR3 covers 14 residues. Written as DNA, the CDR3 is TGTGCCAGCAGCTTCGGCAGGGGAACTCAGCCCCAGCATTTT. This gives the protein CASSFGRGTQPQHF.

This rearrangement joins TRBV3-1 (or the pseudogene TRBV3-2) to TRBJ2-1; the match to TRBD1 covers 12 bases. Trimming at V came to 3 bases and at J to 4 bases, leaving 1 base not matched to a gene. CDR3 size: 15 residues. Germline loops: CDR1 LGHDT, CDR2 YNNKEL (reference sequence). The CDR3 loop reads CASSQGQGAYNEQFF. For the CDR3, the DNA is TGTGCCAGCAGCCAGGGACAGGGGGCTTACAATGAGCAGTTCTTC.

The J gene is TRBJ2-7, the V gene TRBV19; 10 bases are shared with TRBD1. CDR3 length: 14 amino acids. Germline lookup yields CDR1 LNHDA and CDR2 SQIVND (reference sequence). V lost 7 bases and J lost 3; bases outside the gene matches: 6. This CDR3 is CASMGDRGSYEQYF. CDR3 nucleotide sequence: TGTGCCAGTATGGGGGACAGGGGAAGCTACGAGCAGTACTTC.

This clone was counted between two and nine times. J is TRBJ1-1 and V is TRBV5-5; D remains unclear. The germline gives CDR1 SGHKS, CDR2 YYEKEE (reference sequence). Trimming removed 0 bases from V and 0 bases from J, with 6 bases in between. This CDR3 has 14 amino acids. CDR3 sequence: CASSLEGLNTEAFF. Written as DNA, the CDR3 is TGTGCCAGCAGCTTGGAAGGGCTGAACACTGAAGCTTTCTTT.

The chain couples TRBV30 to TRBJ1-1; 8 nucleotides match TRBD1. The trim removed 0 bases at V and 4 bases at J, leaving 1 base unmatched. The CDR3 covers 13 residues. Germline loops: CDR1 GTSNPN, CDR2 SVGIG (reference sequence). In DNA form, the CDR3 reads TGTGCCTGGAGTGTGCAGGGGGCCACTGAAGCTTTCTTT. Residues: CAWSVQGATEAFF.

This clone turned up a few times. This chain links TRBV2 with TRBJ1-3; D unresolved. V lost 6 bases and J lost 4, with 13 bases in between. CDR3 length: 14 amino acids. Per germline, CDR1 SNHLY and CDR2 FYNNEI. The CDR3 protein is CASRENSGGNTIYF. The CDR3 DNA reads as TGTGCCAGCAGGGAGAATTCGGGAGGAAACACCATATATTTT.